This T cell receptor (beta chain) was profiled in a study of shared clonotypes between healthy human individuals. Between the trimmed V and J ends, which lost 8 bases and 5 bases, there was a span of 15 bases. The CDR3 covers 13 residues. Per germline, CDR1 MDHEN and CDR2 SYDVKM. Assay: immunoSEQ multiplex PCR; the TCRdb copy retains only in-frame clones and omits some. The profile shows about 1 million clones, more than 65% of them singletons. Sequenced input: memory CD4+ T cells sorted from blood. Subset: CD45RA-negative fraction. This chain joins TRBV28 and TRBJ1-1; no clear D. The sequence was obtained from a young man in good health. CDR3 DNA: TGTGCCAGCTGCCCACTGTCGGGAACTGAAGCTTTCTTT. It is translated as CASCPLSGTEAFF.